Shown below are 20 T cell receptor beta chains from a single sample sequenced in a study of cytomegalovirus exposure and HLA in healthy donors. 13 Jbeta primers and 60 Vbeta primers were used for the PCR. Clones were sequenced by immunoSEQ multiplex PCR, and TCRdb holds only the in-frame ones, with some missing. The repertoire shows 100,000 to 150,000 clones; the top ten hold approximately 2.6%. The sequenced sample consisted of PBMCs. The receptors were sampled from a man younger than 45 in good health and CMV-seronegative.

V and J are TRBV11-2 and TRBJ2-1; 10 bases fit TRBD2. The V gene end was trimmed by 3 bases and the J gene end by 6 bases; junction bases not matched to a gene: 8. Germline V CDR1 and CDR2: SGHAT, FQNNGV. The CDR3 extends over 16 amino acids. For the CDR3, the DNA is TGTGCCAGCAGCTTGGACTCTAGCGGGAGCGGCAATGAGCAGTTCTTC. It specifies CASSLDSSGSGNEQFF.

This rearrangement joins TRBV30 to TRBJ1-1; the D gene is possibly TRBD1 (5 bases). This CDR3 has 15 residues. V lost 4 bases to trimming and J lost 4 bases, with 19 bases between them. Looked up from germline, CDR1 is GTSNPN and CDR2 is SVGIG (reference sequence). Here the CDR3 reads CAWTPSDTITTEAFF. CDR3 sequence (DNA): TGTGCCTGGACCCCGTCGGACACAATAACCACTGAAGCTTTCTTT.

V and J are TRBV28 and TRBJ1-1; 7 positions match TRBD1. Germline assignment: CDR1 MDHEN and CDR2 SYDVKM. Trimming at V came to 4 bases and at J to 1 base, leaving 3 bases not matched to a gene. The CDR3 runs 14 residues. CDR3 nucleotides: TGTGCCAGCAGTTCGGCAGGGGGGAACACTGAAGCTTTCTTT. It specifies CASSSAGGNTEAFF. Variable domain in full (rest from reference TRBV28 and TRBJ1-1): DVKVTQSSRYLVKRTGEKVFLECVQDMDHENMFWYRQDPGLGLRLIYFSYDVKMKEKGDIPEGYSVSREKKERFSLILESASTNQTSMYLCASSSAGGNTEAFFGQGTRLTVV.

V gene TRBV29-1 combines with J gene TRBJ2-5, with a tentative D call TRBD2 (6 bases). The end of the DNA fits TRBJ2-7 better, so the J call may be wrong. Germline V lookup: CDR1 SQVTM, CDR2 ANQGSEA. The CDR3 loop spans 15 amino acids. The CDR3 DNA follows: TGCAGCGTCACACCCGGCGGGGCCGACTCCTACGAGCAGTACTTC. This codes for CSVTPGGADSYEQYF.

This rearrangement joins TRBV5-1 to TRBJ1-1; no firm D call. The CDR3 is made up of 14 amino acids. The V end was cut by 7 bases, the J end by 2 bases, with 15 bases between. Germline V gene sequence: CDR1 SGHRS, CDR2 YFSETQ. The CDR3 is CASWPGGSNTEAFF. The CDR3 DNA follows: TGCGCCAGCTGGCCCGGAGGCTCAAACACTGAAGCTTTCTTT.

The chain joins TRBV30 to TRBJ1-1; D ambiguous. The length of the CDR3 is 16 residues. V was pared by 2 bases and J by 2 bases, with 18 bases between. Germline CDR1 is GTSNPN and CDR2 is SVGIG (reference sequence). DNA of the CDR3: TGTGCCTGGAGTCCCCCCGCGGATCCGGGTAACACTGAAGCTTTCTTT. Translation gives CAWSPPADPGNTEAFF.

This chain uses TRBV7-9 with TRBJ1-2; TRBD1 might be the D (5 bases). The CDR3 runs to 18 residues. Per the germline V gene, CDR1 is SEHNR and CDR2 is FQNEAQ (reference sequence). The V end was cut by 5 bases, the J end by 2 bases, with 24 bases between. The DNA of the CDR3 is TGTGCCAGCAGCCTTCCCGTCCCCCTTTACGGGGGAAACTATGGCTACACCTTC. Encoded protein: CASSLPVPLYGGNYGYTF. The variable domain in full, with the rest retrieved from reference TRBV7-9 and TRBJ1-2, is DTGVSQNPRHKITKRGQNVTFRCDPISEHNRLYWYRQTLGQGPEFLTYFQNEAQLEKSRLLSDRFSAERPKGSFSTLEIQRTEQGDSAMYLCASSLPVPLYGGNYGYTFGSGTRLTVV.

The chain combines TRBV6-1 with TRBJ2-5, with 10 bases identical to TRBD2. The J call could be wrong; TRBJ2-7 is a better fit for the DNA end. CDR1 and CDR2 (germline): MNHNS, SASEGT. The CDR3 loop spans 16 amino acids. CDR3 DNA sequence: TGTGCCAGCAGTGGGACTAGCGGTCACCTTCCCTACGAGCAGTACTTC. Its protein is CASSGTSGHLPYEQYF.

The CDR3 nucleotides are TGTGCCAGCAGTTACTCTAGACAGGGTTTCACTGAAGCTTTCTTT. Translated, it gives CASSYSRQGFTEAFF. The V and J genes are TRBV6-5 and TRBJ1-1; 7 bases align to TRBD1. CDR3 length: 15 amino acids. V was pared by 0 bases and J by 4 bases, with 5 bases of the junction left unmatched. Germline-derived CDR1 and CDR2 are MNHEY and SVGAGI.

The chain employs TRBV15 and TRBJ1-5; 8 nucleotides align to TRBD1. V lost 0 bases and J lost 7; bases outside the gene matches: 5. The CDR3 is 15 amino acids. The germline V gene encodes CDR1 LNHNV and CDR2 YYDKDF (reference sequence). The DNA of the CDR3 is TGTGCCACCAGCAGAGACCAGGGGGCATGGCAGCCCCAGCATTTT. Translating gives CATSRDQGAWQPQHF.

CDR3 in amino acids: CAISPNRQAMNTEAFF. CDR3 coding DNA: TGTGCCATCAGCCCTAATCGGCAGGCGATGAACACTGAAGCTTTCTTT. V usage is TRBV10-3 and J usage is TRBJ1-1; D ambiguous. This CDR3 comprises 16 residues. Germline values: CDR1 ENHRY, CDR2 SYGVKD. Deletions cut 6 bases from V and 0 bases from J, with 17 bases between.

As concerns this clone: This specimen includes other DNA sequences encoding the same CDR3. Here the CDR3 DNA reads TGCGCCAGCAGCTTGGGGGACAGGGACTACGAGCAGTACTTC. The encoded protein is CASSLGDRDYEQYF. V is TRBV5-1 and J is TRBJ2-7, with TRBD1 matching over 9 bases. The CDR3 covers 14 residues. With V trimmed by 0 bases and J by 3 bases, 1 base remained unmatched. The germline CDR1 and CDR2 sequences are SGHRS and YFSETQ.

J is TRBJ1-3 and V is TRBV2, with D possibly being TRBD1 (5 bases). CDR1 and CDR2 (germline): SNHLY, FYNNEI. The CDR3 consists of 16 residues. V gave up 2 bases and J gave up 0 bases, with 11 bases separating them. CDR3 nucleotide sequence: TGTGCCAGCAGTGAATCCGACAGCCGCTCTGGAAACACCATATATTTT. Protein sequence: CASSESDSRSGNTIYF.

The chain links TRBV27 to TRBJ2-4, with TRBD1 identical over 7 bases. CDR1 is MNHEY and CDR2 is SMNVEV in the germline V gene (reference sequence). Unmatched junction bases numbered 6, after V lost 6 bases and J lost 7 bases. The CDR3 loop spans 13 amino acids. CDR3 region: CASRRTTGNIQYF. CDR3 coding DNA: TGTGCCAGCAGGAGGACGACAGGGAACATTCAGTACTTC.

A word on this clone: One end of the junction varies from germline; a read error may be responsible. The sample carries other DNA sequences with the same CDR3. The chain recombines TRBV27 with TRBJ1-6; the D is unclear. CDR1 is MNHEY, CDR2 SMNVEV, per germline (reference sequence). CDR3 size: 16 residues. The CDR3: CASSQSRSSYNSPLHF. CDR3 DNA: TGTGCCAGCAGTCAATCTAGGAGCTCCTATAATTCACCTCTCCACTTT.

Comment on this clone: At one boundary the junction diverges from the germline segment, which might be a read error. This chain connects TRBV4-1 to TRBJ1-1; D gene uncertain. The CDR3 extends over 14 amino acids. Germline values: CDR1 MGHRA, CDR2 YSYEKL. The DNA for the CDR3 is TGCGCCGGCAGCCAAACACAGACCGGGGCTGAAGCTTTCTTT. Amino acids: CAGSQTQTGAEAFF.

This chain uses TRBV11-2 with TRBJ2-5, with TRBD2 matching 9 bases. Trimming at V came to 4 bases and at J to 5 bases, leaving 20 bases not matched to a gene. The V gene's germline CDR1 is SGHAT and CDR2 FQNNGV. CDR3 length: 19 amino acids. The CDR3: CASSSYTGLAGRWLETQYF. CDR3 sequence (DNA): TGTGCCAGCAGCTCATATACGGGGCTAGCGGGGAGGTGGTTGGAGACCCAGTACTTC.

The V and J genes are TRBV18 and TRBJ1-1; no reliable D call. This CDR3 spans 13 amino acids. V was clipped by 4 bases and J by 1 base, with 7 bases between them. From germline, CDR1 is KGHSH and CDR2 LQKENI. The CDR3: CASSLQENTEAFF. The CDR3 bases are TGTGCCAGCTCACTCCAGGAGAACACTGAAGCTTTCTTT.

The V call is TRBV7-8, the J call TRBJ2-1, with 8 bases identical to TRBD2. Germline V gives CDR1 SGHVS, CDR2 FQNEAQ. The CDR3 sequence is 15 residues long. The V gene end was trimmed by 6 bases and the J gene end by 7 bases; junction bases not matched to a gene: 11. In nucleotides, the CDR3 is TGTGCCAGCAGTCTTAGCGGGGCCCCCTTTAATGAGCAGTTCTTC. Translation: CASSLSGAPFNEQFF.

The genes are TRBV30 and TRBJ1-2, with TRBD1 matching over 10 bases. The trim removed 3 bases at V and 4 bases at J, leaving 5 bases unmatched. The CDR3 spans 14 residues. Germline V gives CDR1 GTSNPN, CDR2 SVGIG (reference sequence). CDR3 amino acids: CAWSAGQGSYGYTF. The CDR3 coding sequence is TGTGCCTGGAGCGCGGGACAGGGGAGCTATGGCTACACCTTC.